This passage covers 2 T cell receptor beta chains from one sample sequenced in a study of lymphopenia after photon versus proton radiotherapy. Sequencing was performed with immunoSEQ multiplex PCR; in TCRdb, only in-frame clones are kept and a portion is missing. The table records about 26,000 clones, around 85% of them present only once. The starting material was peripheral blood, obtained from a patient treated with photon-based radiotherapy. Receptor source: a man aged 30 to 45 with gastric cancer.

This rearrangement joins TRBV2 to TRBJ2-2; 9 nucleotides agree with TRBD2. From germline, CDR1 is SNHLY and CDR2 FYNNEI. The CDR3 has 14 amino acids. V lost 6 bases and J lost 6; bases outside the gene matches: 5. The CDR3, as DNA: TGTGCCAGCAGAAACGGCGGGGGGGCCGGGGAGCTGTTTTTT. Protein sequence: CASRNGGGAGELFF.

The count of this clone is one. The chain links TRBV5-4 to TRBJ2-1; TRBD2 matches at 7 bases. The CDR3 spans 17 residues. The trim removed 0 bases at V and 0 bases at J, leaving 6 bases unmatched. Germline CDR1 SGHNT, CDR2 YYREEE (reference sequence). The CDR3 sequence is CASSLGYSGHSYNEQFF. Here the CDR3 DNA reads TGTGCCAGCAGCTTGGGGTATAGCGGGCACTCCTACAATGAGCAGTTCTTC.